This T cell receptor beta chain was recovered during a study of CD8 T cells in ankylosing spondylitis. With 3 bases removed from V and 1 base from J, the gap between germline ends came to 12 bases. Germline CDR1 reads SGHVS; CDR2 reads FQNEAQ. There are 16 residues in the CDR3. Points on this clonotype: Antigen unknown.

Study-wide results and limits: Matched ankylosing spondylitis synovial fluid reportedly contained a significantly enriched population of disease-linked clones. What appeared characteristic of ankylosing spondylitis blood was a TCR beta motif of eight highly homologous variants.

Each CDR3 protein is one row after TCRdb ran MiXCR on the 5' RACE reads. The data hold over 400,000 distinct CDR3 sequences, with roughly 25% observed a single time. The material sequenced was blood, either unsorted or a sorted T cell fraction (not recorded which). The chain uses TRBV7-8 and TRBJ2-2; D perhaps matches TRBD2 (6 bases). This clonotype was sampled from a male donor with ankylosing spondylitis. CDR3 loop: CASSFWGTGNTGELFF. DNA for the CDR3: TGTGCCAGCAGCTTCTGGGGGACTGGGAACACCGGGGAGCTGTTTTTT. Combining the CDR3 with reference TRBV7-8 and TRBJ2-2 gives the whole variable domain GAGVSQSPRYKVAKRGQDVALRCDPISGHVSLFWYQQALGQGPEFLTYFQNEAQLDKSGLPSDRFFAERPEGSVSTLKIQRTQQEDSAVYLCASSFWGTGNTGELFFGEGSRLTVL.